A selection of T cell receptor beta chains follows, all from one sample in a study of shared clonotypes between healthy human individuals. The table came from immunoSEQ multiplex PCR; TCRdb's copy has only in-frame clones and leaves some out. The data contain approximately 2.1 million clones, 85% to 95% of them seen just once; the ten biggest clones take up 0.39%. The sequencing sample was made of naive CD4+ T cells from PBMCs. The receptor source for this set is a man younger than 35 in good health. Some clones in this sample may be carry-over from other donors' samples. Each CDR3 is given without its conserved first and last residue. Not all rows give a size; the values are once, few, many and, for expanded clones, a class.

.	TRBV5-6	TRBJ1-3	ASRTAGGAGNTIY
.	TRBV11-3	TRBJ2-1	ASSLGGGGSNEQF
.	TRBV4-1	TRBJ2-7	ASSPGLAGELFRSAEQY
.	TRBV25-1	TRBJ2-7	ASSTDRVTYEQY
.	TRBV7-9	TRBJ1-4	ASSPRGGKEKLF
.	TRBV4-2	TRBJ2-1	ASSQGAAGGEQF
.	TRBV29-1	TRBJ2-3	SVGPPDTQY
.	TRBV9	TRBJ2-5	ASSPTGVGETQY
.	TRBV15	TRBJ1-5	ATRDLNQPQH
.	TRBV5-6	TRBJ2-6	ASSRRGSGANVLT
.	TRBV5-6	TRBJ2-2	ASSLRASGIRNTGELF
few	TRBV6-1	TRBJ1-1	ASTLFRNSYTEAF
once	TRBV28	TRBJ1-4	ASSPKGGDNEKLF
.	TRBV5-1	TRBJ2-2	ASSSNGGLAGVGTGELF
.	TRBV18	TRBJ2-1	ASSGQEGSYNEQF
.	TRBV18	TRBJ2-3	ASSPLPTGAVTDTQY
.	TRBV27	TRBJ1-4	ASSDHRGMREKLF
.	TRBV11-2	TRBJ2-5	ASKPGSTETQY
.	TRBV5-1	TRBJ2-3	ASSSGISSTDTQY
.	TRBV7-9	TRBJ2-7	ASSSLQSVYYEQY
.	TRBV6-1	TRBJ1-2	ASSEAETRGYGYT
.	TRBV7-2	TRBJ2-5	ASSLVSQKQETQY
.	TRBV11-2	TRBJ2-1	ASSLDILTATF
.	TRBV19	TRBJ1-1	ASSITPQTNTEAF
.	TRBV7-9	TRBJ2-5	ASSRTSGSSQETQY
.	TRBV29-1	TRBJ1-1	SVEVRAMMNTEAF